The 27 T cell receptor beta chains listed next were all sequenced from one sample in a study of breast tumors, draining lymph nodes, adjacent tissues. TCRdb fed the multiplex PCR reads into MiXCR, producing one record per CDR3 protein. Of roughly 21,000 distinct CDR3 sequences listed, roughly 50% were seen once; the top ten hold less than 9%. Sample: breast tumor tissue. Receptors were obtained from a female donor with breast cancer. Some clones in this sample may be carry-over from other donors' samples.

The genes are TRBV20-1 and TRBJ1-5; 8 bases map to TRBD1. J lost 6 bases, V lost 6 bases, and 13 bases had no gene match. The CDR3 has 15 amino acids. Germline V gene data show CDR1 as DFQATT and CDR2 as SNEGSKA (reference sequence). In nucleotides, the CDR3 is TGCAGTGCACCCGACAGGGGATCAGCAATTCAGCCCCAGCATTTT. Residues: CSAPDRGSAIQPQHF.

The J gene is TRBJ2-7, the V gene TRBV6-1, with 16 bases fitting TRBD2. CDR1 MNHNS and CDR2 SASEGT come from the germline V gene. This CDR3 region has 19 residues. Trimming cost V 3 bases and J 1 base; bases outside gene matches: 9. DNA for the CDR3: TGTGCCAGCAGTGACTGGGGACTAGCGGGAGGGGTGGAGTCCTACGAGCAGTACTTC. It is translated as CASSDWGLAGGVESYEQYF.

The V call is TRBV11-2, the J call TRBJ2-5; 15 bases align to TRBD2. Unmatched junction bases numbered 11, after V lost 7 bases and J lost 5 bases. The CDR3 totals 17 residues. The germline CDR1 and CDR2 sequences are SGHAT and FQNNGV. The chain's CDR3 is CASNIPGLAGGWETQYF. The CDR3 region has the DNA TGTGCCAGCAACATACCGGGACTAGCGGGAGGTTGGGAGACCCAGTACTTC.

The J gene is TRBJ2-3, the V gene TRBV25-1; 8 positions match TRBD2. V dropped 4 bases and J dropped 5; count of bases not matched to a gene: 8. Germline loops: CDR1 MGHDK, CDR2 SYGVNS. The CDR3 runs to 15 residues. CDR3: CASSGQAGVIDTQYF. Written as DNA, the CDR3 is TGTGCCAGCAGTGGTCAAGCGGGAGTCATAGATACGCAGTATTTT.

This clonotype was seen at least ten times. CDR3 DNA: TGTGCCAGCAGCTTAGCGGTTTGGGTAACGGGACTAGCGGGGGGTGGATTCAATGAGCAGTTCTTC. Its protein is CASSLAVWVTGLAGGGFNEQFF. V gene TRBV7-2 combines with J gene TRBJ2-1; 15 bases line up with TRBD2. Trimming cost V 0 bases and J 6 bases; bases outside gene matches: 18. This CDR3 is 22 amino acids long. Germline assignment: CDR1 SGHTA and CDR2 FQGNSA.

V usage is TRBV7-2 and J usage is TRBJ1-2; no reliable D call. Germline CDR1 is SGHTA and CDR2 is FQGNSA. CDR3 length: 12 amino acids. Deletions cut 4 bases from V and 1 base from J, with 4 bases between. The CDR3 bases are TGTGCCAGCAGCTCGAATAACTATGGCTACACCTTC. This encodes CASSSNNYGYTF.

The chain joins TRBV15 to TRBJ2-3, with TRBD2 identical over 12 bases. Germline trimming cut 0 bases from V and 4 bases from J; bases unmatched to any gene: 8. The CDR3 has 18 residues. The germline V gene encodes CDR1 LNHNV and CDR2 YYDKDF (reference sequence). The CDR3, as DNA: TGTGCCACCAGCAGAGATAGGGCTAGCGGGAGGGCCGCAGATACGCAGTATTTT. Its translation: CATSRDRASGRAADTQYF.

At least ten counts were recorded for this clonotype. The chain links TRBV19 to TRBJ2-1, with 9 nucleotides matching TRBD2. The CDR3 is made up of 17 amino acids. Trimming removed 3 bases from V and 4 bases from J; junction bases left unmatched: 10. From germline, CDR1 is LNHDA and CDR2 SQIVND (reference sequence). CDR3 DNA: TGTGCCAGTAGTATTGGGGCTAGCGGGGCCATTTACAATGAGCAGTTCTTC. It translates to CASSIGASGAIYNEQFF. The variable domain in full, completed from reference TRBV19 and TRBJ2-1, reads DGGITQSPKYLFRKEGQNVTLSCEQNLNHDAMYWYRQDPGQGLRLIYYSQIVNDFQKGDIAEGYSVSREKKESFPLTVTSAQKNPTAFYLCASSIGASGAIYNEQFFGPGTRLTVL.

This clonotype was recorded many times. A much larger clone lies one base from this, so it may be a read error. The J gene is TRBJ2-1, the V gene TRBV4-1, with TRBD1 as a possible D gene (6 bases). Germline V gene lookup returns CDR1 MGHRA and CDR2 YSYEKL. Trimming left V 0 bases short and J 8 bases short, with 17 bases between. The CDR3 spans 16 residues. Written as DNA, the CDR3 is TGCGCCAGCAGCCAAGATCGGGCAGGGGCGAGCGATGAGCAGTTCTTC. It codes for CASSQDRAGASDEQFF.

This clonotype was counted at least ten times. A read error may explain this, as a much larger clone is one base away. The DNA for the CDR3 is TGTGCCAGCAGTCCACGACAGGAGACTAATGAAAAACTGTTTTTT. This gives the protein CASSPRQETNEKLFF. The V call is TRBV6-5, the J call TRBJ1-4, with a tentative D call TRBD1 (6 bases). Germline V gene data show CDR1 as MNHEY and CDR2 as SVGAGI. There are 15 residues in the CDR3. The ends were cut back, 5 bases at V and 2 bases at J, with 12 bases in the middle.

This chain uses TRBV20-1 with TRBJ2-5; 12 positions agree with TRBD1. V shed 3 bases and J 5 bases; nucleotides not matched to a gene: 7. Germline assignment: CDR1 DFQATT and CDR2 SNEGSKA (reference sequence). The CDR3 is 15 residues long. Here the CDR3 DNA reads TGCAGTGCTAGTAAGGGGACAGGGGGCTTGGAGACCCAGTACTTC. This encodes CSASKGTGGLETQYF.

J is TRBJ2-5 and V is TRBV20-1, with D possibly being TRBD1 (6 bases). This CDR3 contains 15 residues. In germline, CDR1 is DFQATT, CDR2 SNEGSKA (reference sequence). V dropped 5 bases and J dropped 4 bases, with 20 bases sitting between them. CDR3 bases: TGCAGTGCTTACCCCGCAGGGGAGCCGGCAGAGACCCAGTACTTC. Its translation: CSAYPAGEPAETQYF.

V usage is TRBV5-1 and J usage is TRBJ1-4, with D maybe TRBD1 (5 bases). V lost 2 bases, J lost 7 bases, and 15 bases lay in between. The CDR3 extends over 15 amino acids. CDR1 SGHRS and CDR2 YFSETQ come from the germline V gene. CDR3 residues: CASSLRGRGSEKLFF. The DNA for the CDR3 is TGCGCCAGCAGCTTAAGGGGAAGGGGTAGTGAAAAACTGTTTTTT.

The sample holds many counts of this clonotype. This clone may be a read error of a much larger clone one base away. V gene TRBV11-3 combines with J gene TRBJ2-3; TRBD1 matches 10 bases. Trimming took 5 bases from V and 0 from J; bases not matched to a gene: 8. Per germline, CDR1 SGHNT and CDR2 YENEEA. The CDR3 is 17 residues long. The CDR3 here is CASSTGTGAASTDTQYF. Here the CDR3 DNA reads TGTGCCAGCAGCACAGGGACAGGGGCCGCGAGCACAGATACGCAGTATTTT.

This clonotype counts as medium-sized. The rearrangement joins TRBV9 to TRBJ2-3; D gene uncertain. The CDR3 spans 13 residues. CDR1 and CDR2 from the germline V gene are SGDLS and YYNGEE. Trimming shortened V by 0 bases and J by 4 bases, and 6 bases separated the two germline ends. CDR3 in amino acids: CASSVDSPDTQYF. In nucleotides, the CDR3 is TGTGCCAGCAGCGTAGACAGCCCAGATACGCAGTATTTT.

The rearrangement links TRBV10-2 to TRBJ2-7; a weak D match, TRBD1 (6 bases). CDR3 length equals 13 residues. Trimming pared 8 bases from V and 2 bases from J, leaving 13 bases between. Germline V lookup: CDR1 WSHSY, CDR2 SAAADI. CDR3 DNA sequence: TGCGCCAGCGGGACATTGGTGCCCTACGAGCAGTACTTC. Translated: CASGTLVPYEQYF.

By share, this clonotype ranks as medium-sized (0.01 to 0.1%). The V call is TRBV7-2, the J call TRBJ2-1; D unclear. CDR1 and CDR2 (germline): SGHTA, FQGNSA. The V end lost 0 bases, the J end lost 5 bases, and 14 bases lay between the germline ends. This CDR3 contains 16 residues. In DNA, the CDR3 is TGTGCCAGCAGCTTAGCGCCTTGGGAACTTCACAATGAGCAGTTCTTC. As protein: CASSLAPWELHNEQFF.

By frequency in the sample, this clonotype is large. The V gene is TRBV2, the J gene TRBJ2-2; D is uncertain. The CDR3 sequence is 14 residues long. Germline V gene sequence: CDR1 SNHLY, CDR2 FYNNEI. Deletions cut 9 bases from V and 3 bases from J, with 14 bases between. CDR3 in amino acids: CARRAPAHTGELFF. In nucleotides, the CDR3 is TGTGCCAGAAGGGCGCCCGCGCACACCGGGGAGCTGTTTTTT.

A word on this clonotype: This may come from a read error, since a much larger clone is one base off. This chain connects TRBV28 to TRBJ1-2; D gene unclear. The CDR3 covers 14 residues. Germline V gives CDR1 MDHEN, CDR2 SYDVKM. This CDR3 reads CASSLPPRTNGYAF. DNA of the CDR3: TGTGCCAGCAGTTTACCCCCCAGGACTAATGGCTACGCCTTC.

The chain recombines TRBV7-2 with TRBJ2-7; 8 nucleotides match TRBD2. Per the germline V gene, CDR1 is SGHTA and CDR2 is FQGNSA. The CDR3 loop spans 13 amino acids. With V trimmed by 5 bases and J by 4 bases, 4 bases remained unmatched. The CDR3, as DNA: TGTGCCAGCAGCACGGGGGGGCGATACGAGCAGTACTTC. It specifies CASSTGGRYEQYF.

This clonotype has ten or more counts. The gene calls are TRBV2 and TRBJ2-5; 12 bases are a match to TRBD2. CDR1 and CDR2 (germline): SNHLY, FYNNEI. This CDR3 contains 18 residues. With 4 bases clipped from V and 6 bases from J, the junction kept 15 bases outside the gene matches. The CDR3 DNA sequence: TGTGCCAGCAGTGGCAGTCGGACTAGCGGGGTACGATTAAAGACCCAGTACTTC. Translating gives CASSGSRTSGVRLKTQYF.

This clonotype was seen ten or more times. CDR3 protein: CASSSGLAGGEQFF. DNA for the CDR3: TGTGCCAGCAGCTCGGGACTAGCGGGAGGTGAGCAGTTCTTC. The chain employs TRBV7-3 and TRBJ2-1, with 15 bases identical to TRBD2. The germline V gene has CDR1 SGHTA and CDR2 FQGTGA. The junction had 1 base not matched to a gene; V was cut back by 4 bases and J by 9 bases. The CDR3 has 14 residues.

CDR3 residues: CASSATISSGNTIYF. CDR3 in DNA: TGTGCCAGCAGTGCGACCATTAGCTCTGGAAACACCATATATTTT. This chain connects TRBV6-1 to TRBJ1-3, with D uncertain. The CDR3 runs 15 residues. V shed 4 bases and J shed 0 bases, with 10 bases lying between them. Germline CDR1 is MNHNS and CDR2 is SASEGT.

With respect to this clonotype: It is likely a read error, because the conserved phenylalanine at the end of the CDR3 is missing. This chain connects TRBV9 to TRBJ2-7; D is possibly TRBD1 or TRBD2 (5 bases each). Between the trimmed V and J ends, which lost 7 bases and 2 bases, there was a span of 10 bases. The CDR3 consists of 12 residues. Germline-derived CDR1 and CDR2 are SGDLS and YYNGEE. CDR3 nucleotide sequence: TGTGCCAGCCGGGACGGTACCTACGAGCAGTACCTC. The encoded protein is CASRDGTYEQYL.

The J gene is TRBJ2-7, the V gene TRBV6-5; 11 nucleotides align to TRBD2. V lost 6 bases, J lost 2 bases, and 6 bases stayed unmatched. The CDR3 has 15 amino acids. Germline V gives CDR1 MNHEY, CDR2 SVGAGI. CDR3 region: CASRGGTSGTYEQYF. CDR3 in DNA: TGTGCCAGCAGGGGGGGGACTAGCGGAACCTACGAGCAGTACTTC.

The rearrangement uses TRBV10-3 and TRBJ2-5, with 7 bases lining up with TRBD1. Losses at the gene ends were 2 bases for V and 1 base for J; bases not matched to a gene: 4. The CDR3 spans 15 residues. In germline, CDR1 is ENHRY, CDR2 SYGVKD. The CDR3 nucleotides read TGTGCCATCAGTGAGATACAGGGGACCCAAGAGACCCAGTACTTC. Its translation is CAISEIQGTQETQYF.

This chain connects TRBV5-6 to TRBJ2-1, with 14 bases identical to TRBD2. Looked up from germline, CDR1 is SGHDT and CDR2 is YYEEEE. Unmatched junction bases numbered 3, after V lost 2 bases and J lost 8 bases. The CDR3 covers 15 residues. The CDR3 here is CASSFGTSGSDEQFF. The CDR3 DNA follows: TGTGCCAGCAGCTTCGGGACTAGCGGGAGCGATGAGCAGTTCTTC.